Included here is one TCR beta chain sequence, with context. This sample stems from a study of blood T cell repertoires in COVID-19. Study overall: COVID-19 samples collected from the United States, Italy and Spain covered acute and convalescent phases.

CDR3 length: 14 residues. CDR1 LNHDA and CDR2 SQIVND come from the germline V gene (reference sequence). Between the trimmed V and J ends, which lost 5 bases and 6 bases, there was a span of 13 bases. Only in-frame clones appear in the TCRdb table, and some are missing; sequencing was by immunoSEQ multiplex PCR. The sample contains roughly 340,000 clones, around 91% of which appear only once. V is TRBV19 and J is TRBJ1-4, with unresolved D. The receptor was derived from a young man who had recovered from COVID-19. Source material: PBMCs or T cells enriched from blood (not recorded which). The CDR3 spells CASSRGREDEKLFF. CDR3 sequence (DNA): TGTGCCAGTAGTCGAGGTCGAGAAGATGAAAAACTGTTTTTT.